These 9 T cell receptor beta chains were sequenced from one sample in a study of T-cell reconstitution after alpha-beta-depleted transplantation in children. The authors prepared the TCRbeta library with unique molecular identifiers. MiXCR, run by TCRdb on the PCR reads, gives a single entry per CDR3 protein. The sample lists roughly 400,000 distinct CDR3 sequences, roughly 22% seen once, with about 3.8% in the top ten. The sample here was PBMCs from the stem cell graft donor, taken from the stem cell graft. These TCRs come from a human donor who donated a stem cell graft to a child with acute myeloid leukemia.

CDR3 loop: CASSQGGNSNQPQHF. The CDR3, as DNA: TGTGCCAGCAGCCAAGGAGGGAATAGCAATCAGCCCCAGCATTTT. The rearrangement uses TRBV3-1 and TRBJ1-5, with D uncertain. The V gene's germline CDR1 is LGHDT and CDR2 YNNKEL (reference sequence). V was shortened by 1 base and J by 0 bases, with 7 bases between the two germline ends. The CDR3 covers 15 residues.

This clonotype was counted a few times. The chain joins TRBV12-3 or TRBV12-4 to TRBJ2-6; D uncertain. Deletions cut 7 bases from V and 7 bases from J, with 17 bases between. The CDR3 has 15 residues. CDR3 amino acids: CASMKSSLGANVLTF. DNA for the CDR3: TGTGCCAGCATGAAGAGTTCTCTGGGTGCCAACGTCCTGACTTTC.

This clonotype was seen only a few times. This chain uses TRBV7-8 with TRBJ2-7; a weak D match, TRBD1 (6 bases). The CDR3 is 13 amino acids. The germline V and J ends were trimmed by 7 bases and 3 bases, with 13 bases remaining between them. In germline, CDR1 is SGHVS, CDR2 FQNEAQ. The CDR3 protein is CASTAGAGYEQYF. In DNA, the CDR3 is TGTGCCAGCACCGCAGGGGCCGGCTACGAGCAGTACTTC.

The chain recombines TRBV6-1 with TRBJ2-2; 9 positions agree with TRBD2. There are 15 residues in the CDR3. V dropped 5 bases and J dropped 1; count of bases not matched to a gene: 2. Germline CDR1 and CDR2: MNHNS and SASEGT. The DNA for the CDR3 is TGTGCCAGCAGTACGACTAGCGGGAACACCGGGGAGCTGTTTTTT. Translated, it gives CASSTTSGNTGELFF.

The J gene is TRBJ2-7, the V gene TRBV7-9; possibly TRBD1 or TRBD2 for D (5 bases each). From germline, CDR1 is SEHNR and CDR2 FQNEAQ (reference sequence). The CDR3 runs to 13 residues. Trimming took off 4 bases at V and 0 bases at J, with 7 bases between the two ends. The DNA for the CDR3 is TGTGCCAGCAGCTGGGGGAGCTCCTACGAGCAGTACTTC. Encoded protein: CASSWGSSYEQYF.

The chain joins TRBV4-1 to TRBJ2-6; possible D gene TRBD2, 6 bases. V lost 0 bases, J lost 0 bases, and 12 bases lay in between. Germline V gives CDR1 MGHRA, CDR2 YSYEKL. The CDR3 consists of 18 residues. Here the CDR3 reads CASSQDQGLSSGANVLTF. Written as DNA, the CDR3 is TGCGCCAGCAGCCAAGACCAGGGACTCTCCTCTGGGGCCAACGTCCTGACTTTC.

The chain employs TRBV29-1 and TRBJ1-1; D unclear. There are 12 residues in the CDR3. Trimming stripped 7 bases from V and 4 bases from J, with 13 bases between. From germline, CDR1 is SQVTM and CDR2 ANQGSEA. CDR3 amino acids: CSDRVGPTEAFF. CDR3 DNA: TGCAGCGATCGGGTTGGGCCCACTGAAGCTTTCTTT.

The CDR3 DNA reads TGTGCCACCAGCAGAGGGGGACAGGGGATCGATGAGCAGTTCTTC. Translation: CATSRGGQGIDEQFF. The V gene is TRBV15, the J gene TRBJ2-1; 10 bases map to TRBD1. Germline loops: CDR1 LNHNV, CDR2 YYDKDF (reference sequence). V lost 1 base to trimming and J lost 8 bases; unmatched junction nucleotides: 5. This CDR3 has 15 residues.

This clonotype has only a few counts. The chain combines TRBV29-1 with TRBJ2-1; no clear D. The CDR3 spans 10 residues. CDR1 SQVTM and CDR2 ANQGSEA come from the germline V gene. Deletions cut 7 bases from V and 4 bases from J, with 5 bases between. As DNA, the CDR3 is TGCAGCGCGGAATACAATGAGCAGTTCTTC. Its protein is CSAEYNEQFF.